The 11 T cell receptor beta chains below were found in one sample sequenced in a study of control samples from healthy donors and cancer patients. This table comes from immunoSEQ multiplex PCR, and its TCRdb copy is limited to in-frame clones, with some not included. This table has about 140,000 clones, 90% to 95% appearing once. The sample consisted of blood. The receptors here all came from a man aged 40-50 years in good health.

This chain's CDR3 is CASRYPGQGGQETQYF. The CDR3 DNA sequence: TGTGCCAGCAGGTACCCGGGACAGGGAGGGCAAGAGACCCAGTACTTC. The genes are TRBV7-9 and TRBJ2-5, with 9 positions matching TRBD1. This CDR3 region has 16 residues. J lost 2 bases, V lost 6 bases, and 10 bases had no gene match. Germline loops: CDR1 SEHNR, CDR2 FQNEAQ (reference sequence).

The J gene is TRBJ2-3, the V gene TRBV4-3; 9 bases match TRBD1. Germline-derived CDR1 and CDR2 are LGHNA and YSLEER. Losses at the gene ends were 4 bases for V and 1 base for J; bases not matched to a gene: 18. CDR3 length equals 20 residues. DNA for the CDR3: TGCGCCAGCAGCCCTATGACAGGGGGAGTAGGAGTTTCCGGCACAGATACGCAGTATTTT. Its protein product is CASSPMTGGVGVSGTDTQYF.

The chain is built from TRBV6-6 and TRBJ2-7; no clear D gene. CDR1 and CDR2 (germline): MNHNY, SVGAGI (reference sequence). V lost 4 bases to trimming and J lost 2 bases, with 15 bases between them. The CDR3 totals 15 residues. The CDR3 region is CASSSPVLQAYEQYF. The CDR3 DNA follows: TGTGCCAGCAGTTCCCCGGTCCTCCAAGCCTACGAGCAGTACTTC.

CDR3 nucleotide sequence: TGTGCCAGCAGTCGACTACAAGAGACCCAGTACTTC. This gives the protein CASSRLQETQYF. The chain combines TRBV11-3 with TRBJ2-5, with a tentative D call TRBD2 (5 bases). This CDR3 is built from 12 residues. V was pared by 6 bases and J by 2 bases, with 7 bases between. CDR1 is SGHNT, CDR2 YENEEA, per germline.

This CDR3 reads CASSTSPTYEQYF. The CDR3 DNA follows: TGTGCCAGTAGTACCTCACCTACCTACGAGCAGTACTTC. The chain employs TRBV19 and TRBJ2-7; D is uncertain. The CDR3 runs to 13 residues. The germline V gene encodes CDR1 LNHDA and CDR2 SQIVND (reference sequence). Between the trimmed V and J ends, which lost 4 bases and 2 bases, there was a span of 9 bases.

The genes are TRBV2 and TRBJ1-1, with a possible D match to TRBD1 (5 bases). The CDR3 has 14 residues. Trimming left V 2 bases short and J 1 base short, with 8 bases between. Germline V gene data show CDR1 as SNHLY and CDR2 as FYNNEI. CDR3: CASSESRGNTEAFF. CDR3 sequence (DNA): TGTGCCAGCAGTGAAAGTAGGGGGAACACTGAAGCTTTCTTT.

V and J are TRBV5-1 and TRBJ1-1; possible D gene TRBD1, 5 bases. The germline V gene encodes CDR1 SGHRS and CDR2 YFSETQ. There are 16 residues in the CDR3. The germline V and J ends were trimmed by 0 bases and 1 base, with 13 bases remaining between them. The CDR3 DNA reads TGCGCCAGCAGCTTGGTGGGAGGGGTGACGAACACTGAAGCTTTCTTT. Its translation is CASSLVGGVTNTEAFF.

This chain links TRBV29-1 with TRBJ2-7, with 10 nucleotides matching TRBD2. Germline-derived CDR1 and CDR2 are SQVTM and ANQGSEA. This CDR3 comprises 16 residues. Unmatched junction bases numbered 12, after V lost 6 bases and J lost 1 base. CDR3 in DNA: TGCAGCGTCCAGAAGGGAGCGGGGGGGGGATCCTACGAGCAGTACTTC. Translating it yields CSVQKGAGGGSYEQYF.

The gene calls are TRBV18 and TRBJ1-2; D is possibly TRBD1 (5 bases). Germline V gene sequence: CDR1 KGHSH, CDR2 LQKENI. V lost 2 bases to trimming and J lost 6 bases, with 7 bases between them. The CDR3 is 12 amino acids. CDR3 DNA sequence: TGTGCCAGCTCACCAGAGGGGCATGGCTACACCTTC. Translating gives CASSPEGHGYTF.

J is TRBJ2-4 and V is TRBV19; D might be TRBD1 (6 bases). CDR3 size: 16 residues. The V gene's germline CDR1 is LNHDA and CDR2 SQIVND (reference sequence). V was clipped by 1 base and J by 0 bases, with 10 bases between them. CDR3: CASSIGTGQAKNIQYF. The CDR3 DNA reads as TGTGCCAGTAGTATAGGAACAGGGCAAGCCAAAAACATTCAGTACTTC.

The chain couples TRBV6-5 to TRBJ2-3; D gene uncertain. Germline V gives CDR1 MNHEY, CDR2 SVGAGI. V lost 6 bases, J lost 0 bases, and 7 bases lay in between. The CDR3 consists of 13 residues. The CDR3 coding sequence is TGTGCCAGCAGGGTCACGAGCACAGATACGCAGTATTTT. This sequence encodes CASRVTSTDTQYF.